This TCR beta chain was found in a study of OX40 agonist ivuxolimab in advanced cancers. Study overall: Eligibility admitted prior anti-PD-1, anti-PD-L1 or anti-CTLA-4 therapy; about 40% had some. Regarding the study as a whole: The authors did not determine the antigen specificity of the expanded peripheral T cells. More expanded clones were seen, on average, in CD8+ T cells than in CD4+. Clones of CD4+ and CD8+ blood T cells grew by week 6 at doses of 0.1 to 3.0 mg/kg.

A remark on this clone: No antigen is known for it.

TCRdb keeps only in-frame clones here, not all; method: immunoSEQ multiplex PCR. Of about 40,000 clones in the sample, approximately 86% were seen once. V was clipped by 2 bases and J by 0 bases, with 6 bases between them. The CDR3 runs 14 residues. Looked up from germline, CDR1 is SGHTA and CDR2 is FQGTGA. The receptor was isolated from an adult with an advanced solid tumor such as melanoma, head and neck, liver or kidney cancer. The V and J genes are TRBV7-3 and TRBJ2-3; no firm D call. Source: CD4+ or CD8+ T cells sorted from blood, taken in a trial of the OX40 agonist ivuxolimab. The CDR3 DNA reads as TGTGCCAGCAGCTTAGCGAAGAGCACAGATACGCAGTATTTT. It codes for CASSLAKSTDTQYF.